This TCR beta chain was found in a study of blood T cell repertoires in COVID-19. Whole-study context: Samples taken during acute and convalescent COVID-19 were collected in the United States, Italy and Spain.

V gave up 4 bases and J gave up 0 bases, with 11 bases separating them. This CDR3 region has 15 residues. Per germline, CDR1 SGHRS and CDR2 YFSETQ. The data were produced by immunoSEQ multiplex PCR, yet TCRdb's version contains in-frame clones alone and is incomplete. The table includes about 400,000 clones, roughly nine tenths detected once. Assignment of participants to cohorts was predicated upon participant-reported clinical history. The receptor was derived from a woman aged 30 to 39 who had recovered from COVID-19. The sequenced material came from PBMCs or T cells enriched from blood (not recorded which). The chain has TRBV5-1 and TRBJ1-3, with unresolved D. The chain's CDR3 is CASSPSTSSGNTIYF. CDR3 DNA: TGCGCCAGCAGCCCCTCGACATCCTCTGGAAACACCATATATTTT.